This entry is about one T cell receptor beta chain. Its antigen specificity is not known. Base qualities were left out, and no much larger clone turns up one base away. The data are from a study of control samples from healthy donors and cancer patients (dated by TCRdb to 2020 to 2021). Library creation used the immunoSEQ multiplex PCR assay. TCRdb carries this immuneACCESS record with in-frame sequences only. Its versions omit some clonotypes, under half of them owing to an unresolved V gene in the studies checked, with the rest unexplained. A total of more than 100,000 clones appear in this sample, around 89% of them only once. 15% to 20% of the sample is taken by the ten largest. Including the terminal cysteine and phenylalanine, the CDR3 comprises 15 residues. Only CDR3 DNA is held: 45 bases, read in frame from base 1. Reading the germline V gene gives CDR1 MNHEY and CDR2 SVGAGI. At the junction V is shortened by 10 bases and J by 0 bases, with 16 bases in between.

Material for sequencing was PBMCs. The chain couples TRBV6-5 to TRBJ2-1; matching of 6 bases hints at TRBD2 as the D gene. The receptor comes from a man aged 55 to 70 with lung cancer. The DNA is TGTGCCAAACACTCCCGGGAGAGCTCCTACAATGAGCAGTTCTTC. Its coded protein is CAKHSRESSYNEQFF.